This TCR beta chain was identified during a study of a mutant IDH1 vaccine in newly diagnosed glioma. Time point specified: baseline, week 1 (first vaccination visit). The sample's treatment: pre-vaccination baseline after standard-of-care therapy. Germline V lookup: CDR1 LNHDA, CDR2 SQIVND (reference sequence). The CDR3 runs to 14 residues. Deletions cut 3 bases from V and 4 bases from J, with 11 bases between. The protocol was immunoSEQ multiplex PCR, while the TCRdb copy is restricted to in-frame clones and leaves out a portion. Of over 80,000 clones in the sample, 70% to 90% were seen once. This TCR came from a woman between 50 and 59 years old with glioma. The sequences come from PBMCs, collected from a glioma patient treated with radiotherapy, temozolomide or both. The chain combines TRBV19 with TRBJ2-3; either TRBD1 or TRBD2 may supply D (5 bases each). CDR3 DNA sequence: TGTGCCAGTAGTATGCAGCAGGGACCAGATACGCAGTATTTT. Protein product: CASSMQQGPDTQYF.